The next 26 T cell receptor beta chains were all read from a single sample in a study of spatial heterogeneity in lung cancer. TCRdb analysed the 5' RACE reads with MiXCR anew, one entry per CDR3 protein. The sample has thousands of distinct CDR3 sequences, 7% to 10% seen once; the top ten hold approximately 15%. Time point denoted: sample taken at primary tumor resection. Points from the study as a whole: Within tumors, counts of expanded alpha and beta TCRs tracked tumor mutation counts.

These receptors' antigens are unknown. Sequencing used lung tumor tissue, obtained at surgery. These receptors came from a male donor with early-stage non-small cell lung cancer.

By share of the sample, this clonotype is medium-sized. The rearrangement uses TRBV5-1 and TRBJ2-2, with D possibly being TRBD1 (5 bases). The V end lost 4 bases, the J end lost 3 bases, and 7 bases lay between the germline ends. Germline V CDR1 and CDR2: SGHRS, YFSETQ. The CDR3 totals 13 residues. CDR3 coding DNA: TGCGCCAGCAGCCCCAGGGACACCGGGGAGCTGTTTTTT. Its translation: CASSPRDTGELFF.

This clonotype was seen ten or more times. The V gene is TRBV24-1, the J gene TRBJ2-3, with 9 bases aligning to TRBD2. There are 13 residues in the CDR3. The junction had 1 base not matched to a gene; V was cut back by 9 bases and J by 1 base. CDR1 KGHDR and CDR2 SFDVKD come from the germline V gene. Here the CDR3 DNA reads TGTGCCACCGGCGGGAGGGGCACAGATACGCAGTATTTT. As protein: CATGGRGTDTQYF.

Within the sample, this clonotype is medium-sized (0.01 to 0.1%). V is TRBV4-3 and J is TRBJ1-1, with TRBD1 identical over 10 bases. The CDR3 length is 16 residues. Germline lookup yields CDR1 LGHNA and CDR2 YSLEER. The junction had 8 bases not matched to a gene; V was cut back by 4 bases and J by 3 bases. The CDR3 DNA reads as TGCGCCAGCAGCCCCGGGACAGGGGTTATAGACACTGAAGCTTTCTTT. Translation gives CASSPGTGVIDTEAFF.

The chain joins TRBV28 to TRBJ2-7, with 12 bases lining up with TRBD2. V lost 4 bases and J lost 2; bases outside the gene matches: 0. The germline V gene has CDR1 MDHEN and CDR2 SYDVKM. The CDR3 is made up of 14 amino acids. The CDR3 protein is CASSSSGRAYEQYF. CDR3 bases: TGTGCCAGCAGTTCTAGCGGGAGGGCCTACGAGCAGTACTTC.

There are a few counts of this clonotype. The chain couples TRBV5-6 to TRBJ1-1; TRBD1 matches at 9 bases. Germline lookup yields CDR1 SGHDT and CDR2 YYEEEE. The trim removed 2 bases at V and 8 bases at J, leaving 10 bases unmatched. The CDR3 has 15 residues. CDR3 sequence: CASSLGGQGSPEAFF. DNA of the CDR3: TGTGCCAGCAGCTTAGGGGGACAGGGAAGCCCAGAAGCTTTCTTT.

This clonotype is categorized as medium-sized. The chain couples TRBV7-3 to TRBJ2-3; D not resolved. This CDR3 comprises 13 residues. The V end lost 2 bases, the J end lost 0 bases, and 3 bases lay between the germline ends. Per germline, CDR1 SGHTA and CDR2 FQGTGA. The CDR3 loop reads CASSLGSTDTQYF. For the CDR3, the DNA is TGTGCCAGCAGCTTAGGGAGCACAGATACGCAGTATTTT. Full variable domain (remainder filled in from reference TRBV7-3 and TRBJ2-3): GAGVSQTPSNKVTEKGKYVELRCDPISGHTALYWYRQSLGQGPEFLIYFQGTGAADDSGLPNDRFFAVRPEGSVSTLKIQRTERGDSAVYLCASSLGSTDTQYFGPGTRLTVL.

This clonotype ranks as medium-sized. This chain links TRBV7-9 with TRBJ2-7; D remains ambiguous. V lost 1 base to trimming and J lost 3 bases, with 4 bases between them. This CDR3 has 12 amino acids. CDR1 SEHNR and CDR2 FQNEAQ come from the germline V gene (reference sequence). CDR3 residues: CASSLEVYEQYF. Written as DNA, the CDR3 is TGTGCCAGCAGCTTAGAGGTCTACGAGCAGTACTTC.

Within the sample, this clonotype is medium-sized. CDR3 residues: CASSFGARGYTF. CDR3 DNA sequence: TGTGCCAGCAGCTTTGGGGCTCGAGGCTACACCTTC. The chain is built from TRBV7-2 and TRBJ1-2; perhaps TRBD1 as D (5 bases). The CDR3 length is 12 residues. The germline gives CDR1 SGHTA, CDR2 FQGNSA. V lost 3 bases and J 8 bases, leaving 10 bases between the germline ends.

This clonotype has ten or more counts. The chain combines TRBV28 with TRBJ2-4; TRBD2 aligns across 10 bases. The CDR3 consists of 16 residues. V lost 6 bases, J lost 8 bases, and 13 bases stayed unmatched. Germline V gene lookup returns CDR1 MDHEN and CDR2 SYDVKM. CDR3 sequence (DNA): TGTGCCAGCAGCACCAGCGGGGGGGCCGGTTGGGACATTCAGTACTTC. Its protein product is CASSTSGGAGWDIQYF.

This clonotype was seen a few times. The chain combines TRBV10-3 with TRBJ1-3, with D possibly being TRBD1 (6 bases). The V end lost 10 bases, the J end lost 3 bases, and 10 bases lay between the germline ends. The germline gives CDR1 ENHRY, CDR2 SYGVKD. This CDR3 contains 12 residues. CDR3 in DNA: TGTGCCAGCAGGGGCTTTGGAAACACCATATATTTT. It is translated as CASRGFGNTIYF.

At least ten counts were recorded for this clonotype. The V call is TRBV5-1, the J call TRBJ2-1; D not resolved. Germline V CDR1 and CDR2: SGHRS, YFSETQ. The CDR3 sequence is 14 residues long. V dropped 4 bases and J dropped 6 bases, with 14 bases sitting between them. CDR3 bases: TGCGCCAGCAGCAGTCGAGTGGACGGCAATGAGCAGTTCTTC. Translation: CASSSRVDGNEQFF.

The CDR3 bases are TGTGCCAGCAGTCTCCCCGGGACAGGCGGAAACACCATATATTTT. Protein product: CASSLPGTGGNTIYF. The gene calls are TRBV27 and TRBJ1-3; 8 bases match TRBD1. The V segment lost 5 bases and the J segment 4 bases; nucleotides outside the gene matches: 7. Germline CDR1 is MNHEY and CDR2 is SMNVEV (reference sequence). This CDR3 is 15 amino acids long.

This clonotype has only a few counts. This chain connects TRBV7-2 to TRBJ2-5, with 14 bases aligning to TRBD2. The CDR3 totals 16 residues. Germline CDR1 is SGHTA and CDR2 is FQGNSA. V was pared by 5 bases and J by 0 bases, with 2 bases of the junction left unmatched. CDR3 nucleotide sequence: TGTGCCAGCAGCCGGGGACTAGCGGGGGACCAAGAGACCCAGTACTTC. Translated: CASSRGLAGDQETQYF.

By proportion, this clonotype is medium-sized. V is TRBV7-2 and J is TRBJ1-1, with 9 bases matching TRBD1. The CDR3 runs 16 residues. Per germline, CDR1 SGHTA and CDR2 FQGNSA. Germline trimming cut 5 bases from V and 4 bases from J; bases unmatched to any gene: 11. This chain's CDR3 is CASSRDRASVSTEAFF. CDR3 DNA: TGTGCCAGCAGCAGGGACAGGGCGTCCGTGAGCACTGAAGCTTTCTTT. Full variable domain (rest looked up from reference TRBV7-2 and TRBJ1-1): GAGVSQSPSNKVTEKGKDVELRCDPISGHTALYWYRQSLGQGLEFLIYFQGNSAPDKSGLPSDRFSAERTGGSVSTLTIQRTQQEDSAVYLCASSRDRASVSTEAFFGQGTRLTVV.

This clonotype is deemed medium-sized. This chain links TRBV7-9 with TRBJ1-5, with a tentative D call TRBD1 (6 bases). The CDR3 covers 16 residues. Trimming took off 5 bases at V and 3 bases at J, with 17 bases between the two ends. Germline CDR1 and CDR2: SEHNR and FQNEAQ (reference sequence). This CDR3 reads CASSPLVGGDNQPQHF. CDR3 coding DNA: TGTGCCAGCAGCCCCCTGGTGGGGGGCGACAATCAGCCCCAGCATTTT.

V and J are TRBV28 and TRBJ1-5; weak D call: TRBD1 (6 bases). Germline V lookup: CDR1 MDHEN, CDR2 SYDVKM. The V end lost 6 bases, the J end lost 5 bases, and 17 bases lay between the germline ends. The CDR3 sequence is 15 residues long. The chain's CDR3 is CASSPAGGGYQPQHF. CDR3 nucleotide sequence: TGTGCCAGCAGCCCAGCGGGGGGCGGTTATCAGCCCCAGCATTTT.

This clonotype was counted at least ten times. The chain is built from TRBV13 and TRBJ1-1; 8 bases line up with TRBD1. Germline values: CDR1 PRHDT, CDR2 FYEKMQ (reference sequence). The CDR3 loop spans 14 amino acids. V lost 1 base and J lost 5; bases outside the gene matches: 3. CDR3 in amino acids: CASSLEDRETEAFF. DNA for the CDR3: TGTGCCAGCAGCTTAGAGGACAGGGAAACTGAAGCTTTCTTT.

The chain uses TRBV20-1 and TRBJ2-1; 12 nucleotides match TRBD2. This CDR3 spans 16 amino acids. Germline-derived CDR1 and CDR2 are DFQATT and SNEGSKA (reference sequence). Trimming removed 1 base from V and 9 bases from J; junction bases left unmatched: 10. The CDR3 loop reads CSARAYGLAGGREQFF. The CDR3 region has the DNA TGCAGTGCTAGAGCCTACGGGCTAGCGGGGGGGCGTGAGCAGTTCTTC.

Judged by abundance, this clonotype is medium-sized (0.01 to 0.1%). The chain uses TRBV28 and TRBJ2-1, with a tentative D call TRBD2 (5 bases). This CDR3 region has 14 residues. With 7 bases removed from V and 5 bases from J, the gap between germline ends came to 15 bases. The germline gives CDR1 MDHEN, CDR2 SYDVKM. Here the CDR3 reads CASTPSPFDNEQFF. CDR3 DNA sequence: TGTGCCAGCACCCCTAGCCCATTTGACAATGAGCAGTTCTTC.

In its sample, this clonotype ranks as medium-sized. CDR3 DNA: TGCAGTGCTAGGAGAACTTTTTCAGGGTACCTACAAGAGACCCAGTACTTC. Protein product: CSARRTFSGYLQETQYF. The chain recombines TRBV20-1 with TRBJ2-5; TRBD1 is a possible D gene (5 bases). V was pared by 3 bases and J by 2 bases, with 22 bases between. The CDR3 loop spans 17 amino acids. Germline CDR1 DFQATT, CDR2 SNEGSKA (reference sequence).

By sample share, this clonotype is medium-sized. The rearrangement uses TRBV5-6 and TRBJ1-1, with TRBD1 identical over 7 bases. CDR3 length: 15 residues. The V gene end was trimmed by 4 bases and the J gene end by 4 bases; junction bases not matched to a gene: 10. Germline V gene lookup returns CDR1 SGHDT and CDR2 YYEEEE. This CDR3 is CASSPEGGFGTEAFF. In nucleotides, the CDR3 is TGTGCCAGCAGCCCGGAAGGGGGCTTTGGCACTGAAGCTTTCTTT.

This clonotype is labeled as medium-sized (0.01 to 0.1%). The chain uses TRBV20-1 and TRBJ1-5; D is unresolved. Between the trimmed V and J ends, which lost 7 bases and 0 bases, there was a span of 7 bases. The CDR3 consists of 12 residues. The germline V gene encodes CDR1 DFQATT and CDR2 SNEGSKA (reference sequence). CDR3 DNA sequence: TGCAGTGTTGGTCTTAGCAATCAGCCCCAGCATTTT. Amino acid sequence: CSVGLSNQPQHF.

This clonotype is large (0.1 to 1%). The chain employs TRBV14 and TRBJ2-3; maybe TRBD2 (6 bases). Trimming stripped 2 bases from V and 1 base from J, with 10 bases between. CDR1 and CDR2 from the germline V gene are SGHDN and FVKESK. This CDR3 region has 15 residues. CDR3 in DNA: TGTGCCAGCAGCCAACGCGGGGTGGGCACAGATACGCAGTATTTT. This gives the protein CASSQRGVGTDTQYF.

The chain has TRBV23-1 and TRBJ2-7; no definite D call. TRBV23-1 carries the ORF label, with uncertain function. The CDR3 is 15 amino acids. Trimming stripped 8 bases from V and 0 bases from J, with 17 bases between. The CDR3 DNA is TGCGCCAGCCCCTCCGGCGGCACGAGCTCCTACGAGCAGTACTTC. Its translation is CASPSGGTSSYEQYF.

The sample holds a few counts of this clonotype. The CDR3 DNA is TGTGCCAGCAGATCATCAGGGACCTACACCGGGGAGCTGTTTTTT. Its translation: CASRSSGTYTGELFF. J is TRBJ2-2 and V is TRBV28, with D perhaps being TRBD1 or TRBD2 (5 bases each). CDR1 and CDR2 from the germline V gene are MDHEN and SYDVKM. The CDR3 is 15 amino acids. V was cut by 6 bases and J by 3 bases, with 14 bases left in between. Full variable domain (missing parts from reference TRBV28 and TRBJ2-2): DVKVTQSSRYLVKRTGEKVFLECVQDMDHENMFWYRQDPGLGLRLIYFSYDVKMKEKGDIPEGYSVSREKKERFSLILESASTNQTSMYLCASRSSGTYTGELFFGEGSRLTVL.

By frequency in the sample, this clonotype is medium-sized. The chain recombines TRBV30 with TRBJ1-2; a weak D match, TRBD1 (6 bases). Germline CDR1 GTSNPN, CDR2 SVGIG (reference sequence). The CDR3 totals 17 residues. V lost 4 bases, J lost 0 bases, and 21 bases lay in between. CDR3 in DNA: TGTGCCTGGAACTACCCACTAGACAGGTCTTCTAACTATGGCTACACCTTC. Translated: CAWNYPLDRSSNYGYTF.